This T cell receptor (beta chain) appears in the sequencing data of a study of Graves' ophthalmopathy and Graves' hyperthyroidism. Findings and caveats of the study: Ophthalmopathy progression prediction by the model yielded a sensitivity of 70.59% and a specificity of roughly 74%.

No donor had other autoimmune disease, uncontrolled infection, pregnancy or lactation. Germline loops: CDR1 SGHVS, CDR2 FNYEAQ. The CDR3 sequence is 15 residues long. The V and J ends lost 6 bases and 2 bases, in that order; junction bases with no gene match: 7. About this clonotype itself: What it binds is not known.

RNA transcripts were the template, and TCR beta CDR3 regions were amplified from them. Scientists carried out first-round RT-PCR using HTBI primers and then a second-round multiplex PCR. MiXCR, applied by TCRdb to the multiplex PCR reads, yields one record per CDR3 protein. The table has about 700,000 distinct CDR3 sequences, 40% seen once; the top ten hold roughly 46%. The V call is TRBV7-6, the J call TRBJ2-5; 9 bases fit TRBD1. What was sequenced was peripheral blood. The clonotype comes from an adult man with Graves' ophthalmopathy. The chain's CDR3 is CASRAGTGMQETQYF. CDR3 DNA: TGTGCCAGCAGGGCCGGGACAGGGATGCAAGAGACCCAGTACTTC. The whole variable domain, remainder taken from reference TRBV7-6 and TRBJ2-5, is GAGVSQSPRYKVTKRGQDVALRCDPISGHVSLYWYRQALGQGPEFLTYFNYEAQQDKSGLPNDRFSAERPEGSISTLTIQRTEQRDSAMYRCASRAGTGMQETQYFGPGTRLLVL.